The TCR beta chain described here comes from a study of radiation and T cells in renal cell carcinoma. Study-level results: From baseline, blood top tumor clonotypes peaked at 2 weeks post-radiation.

This clone has just a few counts. Its cognate antigen is unknown. Generated by immunoSEQ multiplex PCR, the TCRdb table keeps only in-frame clones and is missing some. The sample carries 110,000 to 150,000 clones, less than 85% recorded once. Germline values: CDR1 SGDLS, CDR2 YYNGEE. Trimming took 4 bases from V and 7 from J, leaving 12 bases between them. The CDR3 has 13 amino acids. Sample time point: baseline pretreatment blood. Sample treatment: 15 Gy SBRT to primary tumor, nephrectomy 4 weeks later. The clonotype comes from a woman between 50 and 59 years old with renal cell carcinoma. This sample comprised blood, obtained from a patient whose treatment included radiotherapy and nephrectomy. V usage is TRBV9 and J usage is TRBJ2-1; D not certain. The CDR3 region has the DNA TGTGCCAGCAGCTCGGGCTCTGGGAATGAGCAGTTCTTC. Translated: CASSSGSGNEQFF.